The source of this TCR beta chain is a study of pediatric ulcerative colitis. Points from the study as a whole: In rectum, acute severe colitis had expanded clones and less diversity. No controls had the two rectal clonotypes shared by ulcerative colitis patients.

A note on this clone: Antigen specificity is unknown.

Assay used: immunoSEQ multiplex PCR; TCRdb lists only in-frame clones, some missing. The sample holds around 64,000 clones, 77% seen once. The specimen sequenced was blood. This sequence originates from a boy between 10 and 17 years old with moderate ulcerative colitis.

CDR3 DNA sequence: TGCGCCAGCAGGGCTACATACAGGGCTGAGACCCAGTACTTC. Amino acids: CASRATYRAETQYF. The rearrangement joins TRBV23-1 to TRBJ2-5, with D tentatively TRBD1 (6 bases). TRBV23-1 is noted as an ORF with a role that remains uncertain. The V and J ends lost 6 bases and 5 bases respectively, with 16 bases between them. The CDR3 loop spans 14 amino acids.